What follows describes a single T cell receptor (beta chain). Method: immunoSEQ multiplex PCR; TCRdb's copy keeps in-frame clones and lacks some. Of roughly 200,000 clones detected, 87% appear once; the ten largest clones hold about a tenth. The data are from a study of blood T cell repertoires in COVID-19. Trimming left V 7 bases short and J 6 bases short, with 17 bases between. Germline V gene lookup returns CDR1 SGHDT and CDR2 YYEEEE. The CDR3 contains 14 residues. The chain combines TRBV5-6 with TRBJ2-1; D is possibly TRBD1 (6 bases). This TCR derives from a man between 18 and 29 years old with acute COVID-19. Sequencing was done on a sample of PBMCs or T cells enriched from blood (not recorded which). The CDR3 coding sequence is TGTGCCAGCGCCTGGCAGGGGCCCGTCAATGAGCAGTTCTTC. Encoded protein: CASAWQGPVNEQFF.